Detailed here is one T cell receptor (beta chain). Its antigen target is currently unknown. The input lacks base qualities; no much larger clone sits a single base away. The library was generated by the immunoSEQ multiplex PCR assay. A mixture of 60 forward primers for TCR Vbeta segments and 13 reverse primers for TCR Jbeta segments was used in the multiplex PCR. Amplification of the CDR3 region of rearranged TCR beta genes was performed with a multiplex PCR assay on genomic DNA. The amplified TCR beta libraries were sequenced on the Illumina HiSeq System as 87-base-pair reads. The paper's data handling went like this. A later analysis tallied 75 million to 95 million unique TCR beta chains across the 666 repertoires, and about 12 million of those chains were shared by two or more donors. To remove PCR and sequencing errors, raw reads were error-corrected and collapsed into unique sequences using a nearest-neighbor algorithm that merged closely related sequences. Alignment of CDR3 sequences to IMGT reference sequences was used to assign V, D and J gene segments. For a sequence to be retained, a match of at least six nucleotides was required to both a V gene segment and a J gene segment. A rearrangement counted as productive if the CDR3 had no stop codons and remained in frame with V and J, and every other rearrangement counted as non-productive. Following IMGT convention, CDR3 was defined as the stretch from the second conserved V-encoded cysteine to the conserved J-encoded phenylalanine. In an earlier analysis of some 550 of the donors, sequences lacking an unambiguous match to a single V gene segment were excluded. An earlier analysis of several hundred of the donors called V segments functional above 56.7% productive rearrangements and segregating when the between-donor standard deviation exceeded 5%. A statistical classification framework was built for diagnosing cytomegalovirus status from the catalog of TCR beta chain sequences. V and J gene assignment, in a later analysis, came from comparing TCR nucleotide sequences with IMGT/GENE-DB human TR gene sequences. In a later analysis, CDR3 sequences and most-parsimonious VDJ recombination scenarios were assigned using the TCRdist pipeline. In a later analysis, every TCR beta chain was defined by the combination of its CDR3 amino acid sequence and its V-gene family, and reads without a unique V-gene family were dropped. A later analysis removed 600 or so highly shared, low-generation-probability nucleotide sequences to deal with suspected cross-contamination and a sequencing artifact. In a later analysis, a clonal expansion index was calculated for each public chain from normalized within-repertoire ranks of inferred template counts. In a later analysis, generation probabilities were computed with a VDJ recombination model fitted to out-of-frame rearrangements, and the resulting probabilities were checked against IGoR. A later analysis scored TCR-TCR, TCR-HLA and TCR-CMV co-occurrence with hypergeometric tests, applying a repertoire-size bias correction to TCR pairs. To estimate false discovery rates, a later analysis permuted the HLA or CMV assignments 20 times. In a later analysis, co-occurring TCRs were grouped using DBSCAN, with TCRdist sequence similarity added in when clustering inside HLA-allele-positive subsets. For co-occurrence clustering, repertoires with fewer than 30,000 or more than 120,000 public chains were excluded, along with roughly five repertoires with anomalous nucleotide sharing. Drawn from immuneACCESS, this table holds only the in-frame rearrangements with V and J called that TCRdb kept. Clones are partly lost; checked studies trace under half to an unresolved V gene and leave the rest unexplained. V and J calls and clone size are given by that table; D and trimming were obtained from the DNA. The sample yields about 140,000 clones; about 80% were counted once. The top ten clones comprise less than 1.5% of the sample.

The CDR3 holds 16 amino acids from the cysteine to the phenylalanine. Solely the CDR3 DNA is kept, with 48 bases framed from the first base. V and J lose 1 base and 4 bases, and a span of 13 bases separates them. The CDR1 and CDR2 encoded by the germline V gene are KGHSH and LQKENI. This entry comes from a study of cytomegalovirus exposure and HLA in healthy donors (dated by TCRdb to about 2017). Background on the whole study: According to an earlier analysis of 550 to 700 of the donors, about 179 million T cells yielded 117 million unique TCR beta sequences and about 280 Gb of sequence data. About 320 gigabases of sequencing data and 70 million to 85 million unique TCR sequences were included in an early release covering 550 to 800 HLA-typed donors. The genetic ancestry cluster associated with self-reported Caucasian donors included 81% of the roughly 360 genotyped donors. Typing coverage varied by locus: about 620-630 donors for A, B, C, DRB1 and DQB1; approximately 560 for DQA1; about 590 for DPA1; roughly 450 for DPB1. An earlier analysis of 587 of the donors used high-throughput TCR beta sequencing to judge whether each TCR beta V gene segment behaved as functional or pseudogenic. To predict cytomegalovirus infection status, the study combined high-throughput TCR immunosequencing, statistical association of individual TCRs with disease status, and machine learning. Roughly five DR-DQ haplotypes were treated as single units for association and clustering because of strong linkage in the cohort. Donor age, sex, ethnicity and CMV serostatus were compiled together with the repertoire data. In addition to the first cohort of 650 to 800 subjects, a separate validation cohort of 120 different subjects was used. A later genetic analysis used genome-wide SNP genotypes for about 65% of the 666 donors, treating that subset as a discovery cohort. Every discovery cohort repertoire had been produced on one sequencing platform. The study aimed to test whether cataloging public T cell receptors could reveal signatures of past pathogen exposure. The later analysis used no new phenotypic data to find candidate immune exposures, relying instead on TCR beta sequences and their occurrence across donors. A later analysis re-examined previously published TCR beta repertoires from 600 to 700 donors and added high-resolution HLA genotyping to investigate patterns of TCR occurrence. HLA typing covered class I and class II loci at four-digit resolution. The study profiled the T cell repertoires of 666 subjects by immunosequencing and related them to cytomegalovirus serostatus. Among roughly 370 genotyped donors of the cohort, an average of around 240,000 unique TCR beta nucleotide sequences were sequenced per donor, roughly a sixth of them non-productive.

The cohort was made up of roughly 670 healthy bone marrow donors. At the time of sampling, every cohort member was nominally healthy, though immune exposures that went unrecorded were likely present. The donor was CMV seropositive and was included in the group of 250 to 300 seropositive cohort members. Every donor gave a peripheral blood sample, and the peripheral blood mononuclear cells from that sample were used for TCR beta sequencing. Genomic DNA extraction from the blood cell samples was performed with the Qiagen DNeasy Blood Extraction Kit. On the study overall, not on this receptor specifically: An earlier analysis of some 560 of the donors showed that most TCR beta V segments appeared in productive rearrangements either about 90% or about 30% of the time, which broadly matched IMGT annotations. In this cohort, only TCR beta chains were sequenced, and detectable features were limited by the absence of alpha or paired-chain data. Presence/absence analyses assumed roughly uniform sequencing depth across donors, an assumption that may not hold. It was suggested by the authors that the approach could potentially be generalized to other disease states and immunological phenotypes. Most CMV-associated TCR beta chains appeared to be HLA-restricted in a later analysis, and the HLA associations seemed to be driven largely by CMV exposure. Compared with the roughly 720-donor mean, donors in an Asian-associated ancestry cluster had fewer N-insertions in productive TCRs, according to a later genetic analysis. The 87-base-pair reads could not distinguish some IMGT-functional V segments, including TRBV6-2 and TRBV6-3, so those segments were excluded. Assigning TCR associations to individual alleles was difficult when HLA alleles, especially DR and DQ, strongly co-occurred. The study gave a list of about 170 TCR beta chains associated with cytomegalovirus. Linkage disequilibrium might explain the correlated functional status among segregating V segments, but an unknown experimental factor could not be ruled out. The earlier analysis of around 600 of the donors excluded some 15 rarely observed V segments, including chromosome 9 orphons, because counts were too low. Most TCR sequences were seen in very few donors, while some public TCRs were found in many individuals. The only immune exposure information available for the cohort was CMV serostatus. A further reported finding was that TCR beta sequences accurately predicted the HLA-A and HLA-B alleles for most subjects in the first cohort. In a later analysis, the rate of TCR association differed among HLA loci, with DRB1 alleles having the most associated TCRs and HLA-C alleles having the fewest. Compared with equally common non-associated chains, HLA-associated TCR beta chains in a later analysis were more clonally expanded and had lower generation probabilities. Because some donors lacked HLA typing at each locus, the association tests relied only on the typed subset. In vitro tests confirmed that a few of the cytomegalovirus-associated TCR beta chains recognize cytomegalovirus antigens. A cluster of highly shared sequence variants was judged likely to be a technical artifact of the sequencing pipeline. In a later genetic analysis, a missense DCLRE1C variant was associated with V-gene and J-gene trimming of TCR beta chains, and the association was replicated in an independent cohort. Several of the top co-occurrence clusters appeared to be linked to parvovirus B19, influenza, CMV and Epstein-Barr virus, according to a later analysis. In a later analysis, 16,951 TCR beta sequences were associated with specific HLA alleles at a false discovery rate of 0.05. Cytomegalovirus status was reported to be diagnosed by the classifier with high specificity and sensitivity in both the original and validation cohorts.

This receptor was identified in a male donor in good health and CMV-seropositive. The V gene is TRBV18 and the J gene is TRBJ2-2; the D gene is not confidently resolved. Source material: PBMCs. The bases read TGTGCCAGCTCACCACGCGTCCCGCGAAGCACCGGGGAGCTGTTTTTT. Translated, this gives CASSPRVPRSTGELFF.